Below, 8 T cell receptor beta chains from the same sample are listed, as sequenced in a study of identical twins. TCRdb reprocessed the 5' RACE reads with MiXCR, giving one entry per CDR3 protein. The sample holds 1.5 million to 2 million distinct CDR3 sequences; under 35% are singletons and the top ten take around 0.25%. Source material: cord blood. The receptors originated from a newborn girl in good health.

The V call is TRBV12-3 or TRBV12-4, the J call TRBJ1-2, with 9 bases that match TRBD1. The CDR3 is 15 residues long. The trim removed 5 bases at V and 3 bases at J, leaving 7 bases unmatched. Written as DNA, the CDR3 is TGTGCCAGCAGTCTTCGGACAGGGGCCCACTATGGCTACACCTTC. Encoded protein: CASSLRTGAHYGYTF.

The sample holds a few counts of this clonotype. The chain has TRBV14 and TRBJ2-3; D ambiguous. The CDR3 contains 17 residues. V was pared by 0 bases and J by 0 bases, with 13 bases between. CDR1 and CDR2 (germline): SGHDN, FVKESK. Here the CDR3 DNA reads TGTGCCAGCAGCCAAGATCGGTGGCGGAGCAGCACAGATACGCAGTATTTT. Its protein product is CASSQDRWRSSTDTQYF.

This clonotype was observed a few times. The chain is built from TRBV12-3 or TRBV12-4 and TRBJ2-3; TRBD2 matches 10 bases. This CDR3 spans 16 amino acids. V lost 5 bases and J lost 5; bases outside the gene matches: 10. In DNA, the CDR3 is TGTGCCAGCAGTCCCCTTCTAGCGGGGGTTGGAGATACGCAGTATTTT. It specifies CASSPLLAGVGDTQYF.

This clonotype was picked up many times. The chain links TRBV29-1 to TRBJ2-3, with TRBD2 identical over 10 bases. The CDR3 consists of 14 residues. Germline CDR1 reads SQVTM; CDR2 reads ANQGSEA. Unmatched junction bases numbered 10, after V lost 7 bases and J lost 6 bases. DNA for the CDR3: TGCAGCGCCGGAGGGAGCGGGAGGGAGGATACGCAGTATTTT. Translating it yields CSAGGSGREDTQYF.

Turning to this clonotype: One base away lies a much larger clone, so this may be a sequencing read error. The chain carries TRBV4-1 and TRBJ2-1; 7 positions match TRBD1. CDR3 length: 13 amino acids. Germline V lookup: CDR1 MGHRA, CDR2 YSYEKL. CDR3 loop: CASSLPQGNERFF. The CDR3 DNA reads as TGCGCCAGCAGCCTGCCACAGGGGAATGAGCGGTTCTTC.

This clonotype was recorded a few times. The CDR3 DNA sequence: TGCGCCAGCAGCTTGGCCCCAGCCGAAGGCTACACCTTC. Its protein is CASSLAPAEGYTF. The chain is built from TRBV5-1 and TRBJ1-2, with D unresolved. This CDR3 has 13 amino acids. V was cut by 0 bases and J by 8 bases, with 11 bases left in between. Germline values: CDR1 SGHRS, CDR2 YFSETQ.

The V gene is TRBV13, the J gene TRBJ2-6; possible D gene TRBD2, 5 bases. Germline CDR1 and CDR2: PRHDT and FYEKMQ (reference sequence). The CDR3 is made up of 14 amino acids. Trimming pared 8 bases from V and 0 bases from J, leaving 8 bases between. In DNA, the CDR3 is TGTGCCAGCTACGGGGTCTCTGGGGCCAACGTCCTGACTTTC. Translated, it gives CASYGVSGANVLTF.

This clonotype has just a few counts. CDR3 sequence (DNA): TGTGCCAGCAGCACACGGACTGGAAGGTATGGTGAAGCTTTCTTT. Amino acid sequence: CASSTRTGRYGEAFF. The chain couples TRBV4-2 to TRBJ1-1; D is ambiguous. The germline CDR1 and CDR2 sequences are LGHNA and YNFKEQ. Trimming removed 5 bases at V and 7 bases at J, with 20 bases between. There are 15 residues in the CDR3.